Given below is one T cell receptor (beta chain) in context. Its matching antigen is unknown. The sample originates from a study of CD8+ T cells in alopecia areata. This CDR3 contains 15 residues. V lost 0 bases and J lost 4, with 13 bases in between. Germline loops: CDR1 GTSNPN, CDR2 SVGIG (reference sequence). Noted treatment: oral pan-JAK inhibitor, 5-10 mg twice daily. From alopecia areata patients, lesional scalp punch biopsies and peripheral blood were collected. CD4+ and CD8+ T cells were sorted from PBMCs stained for CD3, CD4 and CD8. RNA extraction and reverse transcription yielded cDNA as sequencing template. Using immunoSEQ multiplex PCR, the repertoire was profiled, and TCRdb retains in-frame clones only, with some absent. The table lists about 200,000 clones, roughly three fifths of them singletons. Whole-study results and caveats: Patients showed less clear TCR sequence sharing than mice, possibly partly because of HLA diversity. Scalp data also include sequences from resident alphabeta T cells of normal skin.

Specimen: CD4+ T cells sorted from blood, collected between weeks 49 and 50, from a patient treated with tofacitinib. The genes are TRBV30 and TRBJ1-5, with D perhaps TRBD1 (5 bases). The sequence came from a human donor with alopecia areata. The DNA for the CDR3 is TGTGCCTGGAGTGTACAGGACCGAATGAATCAGCCCCAGCATTTT. This sequence encodes CAWSVQDRMNQPQHF.